This T cell receptor beta chain derives from a study of cytomegalovirus exposure and HLA in healthy donors. Overall study results and limits: Earlier analysis looked at TCR beta V segments, and most were productive about 87% or about 30% of the time. Evidence from a later analysis indicated that most CMV-associated TCR beta chains looked HLA-restricted.

With regard to this clone: The antigen remains undetermined.

It was with 60 Vbeta and 13 Jbeta primers that the PCR ran. Assay: immunoSEQ multiplex PCR; the TCRdb copy retains only in-frame clones and omits some. The sample contains around 200,000 clones, roughly four fifths of which appear only once. The source is a woman in her twenties or thirties in good health and CMV-seropositive. What was sequenced was PBMCs.

The CDR3 protein is CASSGNVRDRDQPQHF. The CDR3 nucleotides read TGTGCCAGCAGCGGAAATGTAAGGGACAGAGATCAGCCCCAGCATTTT. The chain is built from TRBV7-9 and TRBJ1-5, with TRBD1 matching 7 bases. J lost 5 bases, V lost 5 bases, and 12 bases had no gene match. CDR1 SEHNR and CDR2 FQNEAQ come from the germline V gene (reference sequence). The CDR3 is made up of 16 amino acids.